Below, 21 T cell receptor beta chains from the same sample are listed, as sequenced in a study of T cell repertoires in cytomegalovirus infection. Antigen specificity for these receptors is unknown. Using its own MiXCR run on the reads, TCRdb lists one record per CDR3 protein. Of about 700,000 distinct CDR3 sequences in the sample, roughly 36% were seen once. The sample consisted of cultured PBMCs, taken from culture after CMV antigen stimulation. The receptors derive from a human donor in good health (CMV status not recorded). Some clones in this sample may be carry-over from other donors' samples.

This clonotype showed up many times. J is TRBJ1-1 and V is TRBV7-6, with TRBD1 as a possible D gene (6 bases). The germline V and J ends were trimmed by 5 bases and 5 bases, with 21 bases remaining between them. The CDR3 loop spans 16 amino acids. CDR1 and CDR2 from the germline V gene are SGHVS and FNYEAQ. This CDR3 is CASSPGVQRGGTEAFF. The DNA of the CDR3 is TGTGCCAGCAGCCCAGGGGTTCAGAGAGGAGGTACTGAAGCTTTCTTT.

The rearrangement uses TRBV27 and TRBJ2-5, with D possibly being TRBD1 or TRBD2 (5 bases each). The V end was cut by 6 bases, the J end by 2 bases, with 16 bases between. Germline-derived CDR1 and CDR2 are MNHEY and SMNVEV (reference sequence). The CDR3 extends over 15 amino acids. CDR3 sequence: CASSHSGAVQETQYF. The CDR3 region has the DNA TGTGCCAGCAGCCATTCCGGGGCAGTACAAGAGACCCAGTACTTC.

This clonotype showed up just a few times. V and J are TRBV5-6 and TRBJ2-3; TRBD1 agrees at 8 bases. The CDR3 is 15 amino acids. Per the germline V gene, CDR1 is SGHDT and CDR2 is YYEEEE. V shed 3 bases and J 2 bases; nucleotides not matched to a gene: 5. CDR3 bases: TGTGCCAGCAGCTACTGGACAGGGTACACAGATACGCAGTATTTT. Its protein product is CASSYWTGYTDTQYF.

A few counts support this clonotype. The chain links TRBV7-2 to TRBJ2-1, with 9 bases matching TRBD2. There are 14 residues in the CDR3. Per germline, CDR1 SGHTA and CDR2 FQGNSA. V shed 6 bases and J 9 bases; nucleotides not matched to a gene: 9. CDR3 in amino acids: CASRTSRGGGEQFF. For the CDR3, the DNA is TGTGCCAGCAGAACCTCGCGGGGGGGGGGTGAGCAGTTCTTC.

V is TRBV7-8 and J is TRBJ2-2, with D possibly matching TRBD2 (5 bases). Germline CDR1 reads SGHVS; CDR2 reads FQNEAQ. Trimming took off 7 bases at V and 7 bases at J, with 10 bases between the two ends. The CDR3 contains 12 residues. This CDR3 is CASTGRLGELFF. The CDR3 DNA reads TGTGCCAGCACTGGGAGACTCGGGGAGCTGTTTTTT.

This rearrangement joins TRBV7-2 to TRBJ2-1; tentatively, D is TRBD2 (6 bases). CDR1 is SGHTA and CDR2 is FQGNSA in the germline V gene. V shed 1 base and J shed 10 bases, with 14 bases lying between them. The CDR3 runs to 14 residues. The CDR3 sequence: CASSLVAGSGEQFF. The CDR3 bases are TGTGCCAGCAGCTTAGTCGCGGGATCGGGGGAGCAGTTCTTC.

This clonotype has just a few counts. V and J are TRBV5-1 and TRBJ1-1; D unclear. V shed 1 base and J shed 6 bases, with 10 bases lying between them. The CDR3 is 13 residues long. In germline, CDR1 is SGHRS, CDR2 YFSETQ. CDR3 sequence reads: CASSLPGEPEAFF. CDR3 bases: TGCGCCAGCAGCTTGCCAGGAGAGCCTGAAGCTTTCTTT.

The V and J genes are TRBV7-9 and TRBJ2-7, with TRBD2 as a possible D gene (6 bases). The V and J ends lost 4 bases and 2 bases respectively, with 15 bases between them. CDR1 SEHNR and CDR2 FQNEAQ come from the germline V gene (reference sequence). CDR3 size: 15 residues. The chain's CDR3 is CASSSGRRGAYEQYF. CDR3 nucleotide sequence: TGTGCCAGCAGCTCCGGGAGACGCGGGGCCTACGAGCAGTACTTC.

This clonotype was picked up a small number of times. This chain joins TRBV11-2 and TRBJ2-5, with 9 nucleotides matching TRBD2. Germline CDR1 is SGHAT and CDR2 is FQNNGV. The CDR3 runs to 15 residues. Unmatched junction bases numbered 10, after V lost 6 bases and J lost 5 bases. In DNA, the CDR3 is TGTGCCAGCAGGCGTAGCGGGGGCAGGGGGGAGACCCAGTACTTC. Translation gives CASRRSGGRGETQYF. The variable domain in full, completed from reference TRBV11-2 and TRBJ2-5, reads EAGVAQSPRYKIIEKRQSVAFWCNPISGHATLYWYQQILGQGPKLLIQFQNNGVVDDSQLPKDRFSAERLKGVDSTLKIQPAKLEDSAVYLCASRRSGGRGETQYFGPGTRLLVL.

CDR3 DNA: TGTGCCATATCGGCGGGGAGCGGGGGATGGGAGACCCAGTACTTC. The encoded protein is CAISAGSGGWETQYF. The V and J genes are TRBV12-3 or TRBV12-4 and TRBJ2-5, with 8 bases matching TRBD2. The CDR3 has 15 residues. V lost 10 bases, J lost 5 bases, and 15 bases stayed unmatched.

The sample holds many counts of this clonotype. The chain recombines TRBV7-2 with TRBJ2-7; 9 bases fit TRBD2. The V gene end was trimmed by 5 bases and the J gene end by 7 bases; junction bases not matched to a gene: 9. The CDR3 loop spans 14 amino acids. The V gene's germline CDR1 is SGHTA and CDR2 FQGNSA. The chain's CDR3 is CASSPGLASGEQYF. For the CDR3, the DNA is TGTGCCAGCAGCCCCGGACTAGCGTCGGGGGAGCAGTACTTC.

This rearrangement joins TRBV6-1 to TRBJ2-2; 7 bases match TRBD2. CDR1 MNHNS and CDR2 SASEGT come from the germline V gene. This CDR3 is 16 amino acids long. V lost 7 bases to trimming and J lost 3 bases; unmatched junction nucleotides: 11. Here the CDR3 reads CASTSGGRGYTGELFF. For the CDR3, the DNA is TGTGCCAGCACCTCGGGTGGGCGGGGGTACACCGGGGAGCTGTTTTTT.

This clonotype was counted a few times. The chain recombines TRBV7-8 with TRBJ2-5; the match to TRBD1 covers 10 bases. CDR1 is SGHVS and CDR2 is FQNEAQ in the germline V gene. J lost 1 base, V lost 2 bases, and 10 bases had no gene match. CDR3 length: 18 residues. The DNA of the CDR3 is TGTGCCAGCAGCTTAACGCCCGGGACAGGGGCATTCCAAGAGACCCAGTACTTC. Encoded protein: CASSLTPGTGAFQETQYF.

This chain uses TRBV6-5 with TRBJ1-1, with 7 bases lining up with TRBD1. Germline V CDR1 and CDR2: MNHEY, SVGAGI. The trim removed 2 bases at V and 6 bases at J, leaving 12 bases unmatched. The CDR3 contains 16 residues. The CDR3, as DNA: TGTGCCAGCAGTTACGACAGGGTCCCTCTAGAGGCTGAAGCTTTCTTT. Amino acid sequence: CASSYDRVPLEAEAFF.

This clonotype was seen more than once but under ten times. The V gene is TRBV28, the J gene TRBJ1-1; D is unclear. The CDR3 is 17 residues long. Germline V gives CDR1 MDHEN, CDR2 SYDVKM. Between the trimmed V and J ends, which lost 1 base and 1 base, there was a span of 16 bases. CDR3 in amino acids: CASSLSPGVGGNTEAFF. The CDR3 nucleotides read TGTGCCAGCAGTTTATCCCCCGGAGTTGGTGGGAACACTGAAGCTTTCTTT.

The rearrangement links TRBV18 to TRBJ1-3; the D gene is possibly TRBD1 (5 bases). Germline CDR1 is KGHSH and CDR2 is LQKENI. CDR3 length equals 16 residues. V gave up 3 bases and J gave up 0 bases, with 12 bases separating them. CDR3 sequence (DNA): TGTGCCAGCTCACCCTGGGACCGGAGCTCTGGAAACACCATATATTTT. Amino acid sequence: CASSPWDRSSGNTIYF.

V is TRBV7-9 and J is TRBJ2-1; D is uncertain. From germline, CDR1 is SEHNR and CDR2 FQNEAQ (reference sequence). There are 12 residues in the CDR3. Trimming cost V 5 bases and J 10 bases, with 12 bases left between them. DNA of the CDR3: TGTGCCAGCAGCCCATCCCATAGGGAGCAGTTCTTC. Protein sequence: CASSPSHREQFF.

V gene TRBV12-3 or TRBV12-4 combines with J gene TRBJ2-3, with 12 bases fitting TRBD2. The CDR3 sequence is 14 residues long. With 7 bases clipped from V and 2 bases from J, the junction kept 1 base outside the gene matches. The CDR3 region has the DNA TGTGCCAGCACTAGCGGGGGGGCCACAGATACGCAGTATTTT. Translation gives CASTSGGATDTQYF.

This clonotype was observed a few times. The rearrangement links TRBV7-8 to TRBJ2-1; perhaps TRBD2 as D (6 bases). Germline CDR1 is SGHVS and CDR2 is FQNEAQ. V was shortened by 3 bases and J by 7 bases, with 10 bases between the two germline ends. The CDR3 consists of 13 residues. The CDR3 loop reads CASSLRLENEQFF. CDR3 sequence (DNA): TGTGCCAGCAGCTTGCGACTAGAAAATGAGCAGTTCTTC.

This clonotype came up a few times. The chain combines TRBV5-1 with TRBJ1-5, with 7 positions matching TRBD1. The CDR3 runs 16 residues. With 4 bases clipped from V and 0 bases from J, the junction kept 7 bases outside the gene matches. The germline V gene has CDR1 SGHRS and CDR2 YFSETQ. Here the CDR3 DNA reads TGCGCCAGCAGCCCATCGGGGACAGCTAGCAATCAGCCCCAGCATTTT. Translation gives CASSPSGTASNQPQHF.

This clonotype was seen once. CDR3 nucleotide sequence: TGTGCCAGCAGCTACTTTGGACAGGGGGCAACGGCTTTCTTT. Its translation is CASSYFGQGATAFF. The V and J genes are TRBV3-1 and TRBJ1-1; 11 bases fit TRBD1. Per the germline V gene, CDR1 is LGHDT and CDR2 is YNNKEL (reference sequence). V shed 5 bases, J shed 11 bases, and the junction held 10 bases outside the gene matches. CDR3 size: 14 residues.